Included here is one T cell receptor (beta chain) sequence, with context. The sample originates from a study of control samples from healthy donors and cancer patients. The CDR3 length is 16 residues. V gave up 1 base and J gave up 5 bases; unmatched junction bases: 6. Germline lookup yields CDR1 SGHRS and CDR2 YFSETQ. Sequencing was performed with immunoSEQ multiplex PCR; in TCRdb, only in-frame clones are kept and a portion is missing. The sample includes roughly 130,000 clones, around 85% of them seen just once. The sequenced sample consisted of blood. This receptor was obtained from a woman aged 25-40 years in good health. The rearrangement joins TRBV5-1 to TRBJ2-3, with TRBD2 matching 11 bases. CDR3 sequence reads: CASSLLGTSGIDTQYF. The CDR3 DNA sequence: TGCGCCAGCAGCTTGCTAGGGACTAGCGGCATAGATACGCAGTATTTT.